The 20 T cell receptor beta chains in this list originate from one sample, sequenced in a study of cytomegalovirus exposure and HLA in healthy donors. The study ran its PCR with 60 Vbeta and 13 Jbeta primers. TCRdb keeps only in-frame clones here, not all; method: immunoSEQ multiplex PCR. The data show around 100,000 clones, roughly 85% seen once. Specimen: PBMCs. Source of these receptors: a woman between 40 and 55 years old in good health and CMV-seronegative.

This clone was seen a single time. The chain uses TRBV18 and TRBJ2-1; no clear D. The germline V gene has CDR1 KGHSH and CDR2 LQKENI. The CDR3 is 13 residues long. V shed 3 bases and J shed 2 bases, with 5 bases lying between them. The CDR3 nucleotides read TGTGCCAGCTCACCGGTAGCCTACAATGAGCAGTTCTTC. It yields the protein CASSPVAYNEQFF.

The V call is TRBV6-5, the J call TRBJ1-2, with D possibly being TRBD1 (6 bases). The CDR3 has 13 amino acids. V was cut by 8 bases and J by 2 bases, with 12 bases left in between. CDR1 and CDR2 (germline): MNHEY, SVGAGI. The chain's CDR3 is CASGRTVNYGYTF. In DNA form, the CDR3 reads TGTGCCAGCGGAAGGACAGTCAACTATGGCTACACCTTC.

CDR3 bases: TGTGCCAGCAGCTTAGGGGAGCGCTCACCCCTCCACTTT. This translates into CASSLGERSPLHF. This chain links TRBV7-8 with TRBJ1-6, with no clear D. The CDR3 covers 13 residues. CDR1 and CDR2 from the germline V gene are SGHVS and FQNEAQ. The ends were cut back, 1 base at V and 10 bases at J, with 8 bases in the middle.

V is TRBV7-2 and J is TRBJ2-2; possible D gene TRBD1, 6 bases. V gave up 0 bases and J gave up 3 bases, with 8 bases separating them. Germline CDR1 SGHTA, CDR2 FQGNSA. CDR3 size: 15 residues. This CDR3 is CASSLASGDTGELFF. The CDR3 region has the DNA TGTGCCAGCAGCTTAGCCTCAGGGGACACCGGGGAGCTGTTTTTT.

This clone was seen just once. The CDR3 bases are TGTGCCAGCAGCTTGCAGGGGACCCCTGAAGCTTTCTTT. Translation: CASSLQGTPEAFF. The chain employs TRBV5-6 and TRBJ1-1; weak D call: TRBD1 (6 bases). This CDR3 spans 13 amino acids. The germline V and J ends were trimmed by 1 base and 6 bases, with 10 bases remaining between them. Germline V gene sequence: CDR1 SGHDT, CDR2 YYEEEE.

The rearrangement joins TRBV7-8 to TRBJ1-2; D may be TRBD1 (6 bases). This CDR3 is built from 14 residues. Germline values: CDR1 SGHVS, CDR2 FQNEAQ. Trimming removed 5 bases from V and 3 bases from J, with 13 bases in between. The chain's CDR3 is CASSRNDRHYGYTF. In nucleotides, the CDR3 is TGTGCCAGCAGCCGAAACGACAGGCACTATGGCTACACCTTC.

V and J are TRBV5-1 and TRBJ2-1, with 10 bases matching TRBD1. The CDR3 totals 16 residues. Unmatched junction bases numbered 12, after V lost 0 bases and J lost 12 bases. Germline-derived CDR1 and CDR2 are SGHRS and YFSETQ. The CDR3 nucleotides read TGCGCCAGCAGCTTGGAAGGACAGGGGGTTCTCTTAGGGCAGTTCTTC. Protein product: CASSLEGQGVLLGQFF.

A few counts support this clone. This chain connects TRBV7-2 to TRBJ2-5; 13 positions match TRBD2. V lost 5 bases, J lost 9 bases, and 15 bases stayed unmatched. CDR1 and CDR2 from the germline V gene are SGHTA and FQGNSA. This CDR3 has 17 residues. CDR3 DNA sequence: TGTGCCAGCAGCCCGGGACTAGCGGGGTGGACGGAGGAGGCCCAGTACTTC. It encodes CASSPGLAGWTEEAQYF.

This chain uses TRBV7-9 with TRBJ2-2, with 7 nucleotides matching TRBD1. The junction had 7 bases not matched to a gene; V was cut back by 5 bases and J by 4 bases. The CDR3 totals 15 residues. CDR1 is SEHNR, CDR2 FQNEAQ, per germline (reference sequence). The CDR3 DNA reads TGTGCCAGCAGCCACAGGGGAATGGCCACCGGGGAGCTGTTTTTT. This codes for CASSHRGMATGELFF.

V usage is TRBV15 and J usage is TRBJ2-2; 7 bases map to TRBD2. The CDR3 runs to 17 residues. With V trimmed by 0 bases and J by 6 bases, 10 bases remained unmatched. The germline V gene has CDR1 LNHNV and CDR2 YYDKDF (reference sequence). CDR3 amino acids: CATSRDRDSGRAGELFF. CDR3 DNA: TGTGCCACCAGCAGAGACCGGGACTCGGGGAGGGCCGGGGAGCTGTTTTTT.

The rearrangement uses TRBV11-3 and TRBJ1-1; TRBD1 matches 8 bases. CDR1 and CDR2 (germline): SGHNT, YENEEA. CDR3 length: 12 residues. Unmatched junction bases numbered 0, after V lost 1 base and J lost 8 bases. The CDR3 here is CASSLGTGEAFF. The CDR3 region has the DNA TGTGCCAGCAGCTTAGGGACAGGGGAAGCTTTCTTT.

In DNA, the CDR3 is TGCGCCAGCAGCATCCAGGATTACAATGAGCAGTTCTTC. Amino acid sequence: CASSIQDYNEQFF. This chain joins TRBV5-1 and TRBJ2-1; D is undetermined. Trimming removed 4 bases from V and 4 bases from J, with 9 bases in between. The CDR3 is 13 residues long. Looked up from germline, CDR1 is SGHRS and CDR2 is YFSETQ.

Only a few counts were recorded for this clone. The chain carries TRBV7-9 and TRBJ2-3; no clear D. V was trimmed by 1 base and J by 1 base, leaving 6 bases between them. The CDR3 spans 14 residues. CDR1 is SEHNR, CDR2 FQNEAQ, per germline (reference sequence). The CDR3, as DNA: TGTGCCAGCAGCTTAGTCCCAGGCACAGATACGCAGTATTTT. Protein: CASSLVPGTDTQYF.

This clone has just a few counts. The chain couples TRBV4-3 to TRBJ1-2, with 9 bases fitting TRBD1. CDR1 LGHNA and CDR2 YSLEER come from the germline V gene. V trimming: 0 bases; J trimming: 7 bases; junction bases outside the gene matches: 6. CDR3 size: 15 residues. CDR3 region: CASSQDRGTGLGYTF. CDR3 coding DNA: TGCGCCAGCAGCCAAGACCGGGGGACAGGGCTTGGCTACACCTTC.

This chain joins TRBV6-6 and TRBJ2-1; 7 nucleotides align to TRBD1. The J segment lost 5 bases and the V segment lost 6 bases, leaving 13 bases of the junction unmatched. There are 16 residues in the CDR3. CDR1 and CDR2 from the germline V gene are MNHNY and SVGAGI (reference sequence). The CDR3 DNA reads TGTGCCAGCAGCCCCCCGACAGGGCCAAGGGACAATGAGCAGTTCTTC. It is translated as CASSPPTGPRDNEQFF.

This chain uses TRBV16 with TRBJ1-1; D call uncertain. CDR1 KGHSY and CDR2 FQNENV come from the germline V gene. Trimming removed 4 bases from V and 6 bases from J, with 12 bases in between. CDR3 length: 13 amino acids. CDR3 residues: CASSLGMSAEAFF. CDR3 nucleotides: TGTGCCAGCAGCCTCGGGATGAGCGCTGAAGCTTTCTTT.

The V and J genes are TRBV4-3 and TRBJ2-3, with D possibly TRBD2 on 7 matching bases. V was cut by 0 bases and J by 0 bases, with 10 bases left in between. In germline, CDR1 is LGHNA, CDR2 YSLEER. The CDR3 consists of 16 residues. The CDR3 protein is CASSQDGGGSTDTQYF. CDR3 DNA sequence: TGCGCCAGCAGCCAAGATGGCGGGGGCAGCACAGATACGCAGTATTTT.

The V and J genes are TRBV7-2 and TRBJ2-5; 9 bases line up with TRBD1. Germline V gene data show CDR1 as SGHTA and CDR2 as FQGNSA. The V and J ends lost 1 base and 2 bases, in that order; junction bases with no gene match: 2. This CDR3 comprises 15 residues. The CDR3 protein is CASSLGTGVQETQYF. For the CDR3, the DNA is TGTGCCAGCAGCTTAGGGACAGGGGTGCAAGAGACCCAGTACTTC. Full variable domain (outside the CDR3, taken from reference TRBV7-2 and TRBJ2-5): GAGVSQSPSNKVTEKGKDVELRCDPISGHTALYWYRQSLGQGLEFLIYFQGNSAPDKSGLPSDRFSAERTGGSVSTLTIQRTQQEDSAVYLCASSLGTGVQETQYFGPGTRLLVL.

This clone was counted only a few times. The chain employs TRBV2 and TRBJ1-5, with D uncertain. The germline V and J ends were trimmed by 7 bases and 1 base, with 11 bases remaining between them. CDR3 length: 14 residues. CDR1 SNHLY and CDR2 FYNNEI come from the germline V gene. CDR3 DNA: TGTGCCAGCACGGAACTATGGAGCAATCAGCCCCAGCATTTT. It encodes CASTELWSNQPQHF.

V is TRBV5-1 and J is TRBJ2-2; TRBD1 agrees at 7 bases. The germline V gene has CDR1 SGHRS and CDR2 YFSETQ. V gave up 4 bases and J gave up 1 base; unmatched junction bases: 7. The CDR3 has 16 residues. CDR3 coding DNA: TGCGCCAGCAGCCCACGGGACAGAATGAACACCGGGGAGCTGTTTTTT. Translated, it gives CASSPRDRMNTGELFF.